The 17 T cell receptor beta chains below come from one sample, sequenced in a study of blood T cell repertoires in COVID-19. The assay was immunoSEQ multiplex PCR, and TCRdb's table has in-frame clones only and misses some. The table includes approximately 470,000 clones, approximately 90% detected once. The material sequenced was PBMCs or T cells enriched from blood (not recorded which). All receptors derive from a woman aged 18-35 years who had recovered from COVID-19.

This clone was observed a handful of times. DNA of the CDR3: TGTGCCATCAGCGATACAGCTACCGCCTACAATGAGCAGTTCTTC. It translates to CAISDTATAYNEQFF. The rearrangement links TRBV10-3 to TRBJ2-1; D ambiguous. The CDR3 is 15 amino acids. The germline V and J ends were trimmed by 6 bases and 2 bases, with 14 bases remaining between them. CDR1 and CDR2 (germline): ENHRY, SYGVKD.

The J gene is TRBJ1-2, the V gene TRBV9, with 9 bases lining up with TRBD1. The V segment lost 3 bases and the J segment 7 bases; nucleotides outside the gene matches: 13. The CDR3 covers 16 residues. Germline lookup yields CDR1 SGDLS and CDR2 YYNGEE. CDR3 sequence (DNA): TGTGCCAGCAGCGCGACCGGGACAGGGAGGAATCTTGGCTACACCTTC. It encodes CASSATGTGRNLGYTF.

The chain is built from TRBV7-3 and TRBJ2-1; D is possibly TRBD2 (5 bases). The germline CDR1 and CDR2 sequences are SGHTA and FQGTGA. The CDR3 is 15 residues long. V was clipped by 5 bases and J by 0 bases, with 11 bases between them. CDR3 coding DNA: TGTGCCAGCAGCCCAAGGGAGAGCTCCTACAATGAGCAGTTCTTC. This translates into CASSPRESSYNEQFF.

The chain recombines TRBV18 with TRBJ2-7; 9 bases fit TRBD2. Germline CDR1 is KGHSH and CDR2 is LQKENI. The CDR3 totals 17 residues. The J segment lost 5 bases and the V segment lost 3 bases, leaving 14 bases of the junction unmatched. The CDR3 spells CASSPGRGAGGLDEQYF. DNA for the CDR3: TGTGCCAGCTCACCTGGCCGCGGGGCGGGGGGGCTCGACGAGCAGTACTTC. Together with reference TRBV18 and TRBJ2-7, the CDR3 gives the full variable domain: NAGVMQNPRHLVRRRGQEARLRCSPMKGHSHVYWYRQLPEEGLKFMVYLQKENIIDESGMPKERFSAEFPKEGPSILRIQQVVRGDSAAYFCASSPGRGAGGLDEQYFGPGTRLTVT.

This rearrangement joins TRBV5-1 to TRBJ2-3; 9 bases align to TRBD1. V gave up 2 bases and J gave up 4 bases; unmatched junction bases: 5. The CDR3 is made up of 15 amino acids. From germline, CDR1 is SGHRS and CDR2 YFSETQ. In nucleotides, the CDR3 is TGCGCCAGCAGCTTTGGACAGGGGTTTTCAGATACGCAGTATTTT. It codes for CASSFGQGFSDTQYF.

This rearrangement joins TRBV7-9 to TRBJ2-2; 10 bases agree with TRBD2. The CDR3 has 16 residues. The ends lost 5 bases at V and 3 bases at J; junction bases unmatched: 6. CDR1 SEHNR and CDR2 FQNEAQ come from the germline V gene (reference sequence). The DNA for the CDR3 is TGTGCCAGCAGCCCACAGCGGGGGGGCCACACCGGGGAGCTGTTTTTT. Its protein is CASSPQRGGHTGELFF.

The rearrangement uses TRBV6-5 and TRBJ2-6; possibly TRBD1 for D (5 bases). Germline CDR1 is MNHEY and CDR2 is SVGAGI. V lost 7 bases and J 2 bases, leaving 9 bases between the germline ends. CDR3 length: 14 amino acids. The CDR3 region is CASTRATGANVLTF. CDR3 nucleotide sequence: TGTGCCAGCACCAGGGCAACTGGGGCCAACGTCCTGACTTTC.

V usage is TRBV6-5 and J usage is TRBJ1-1; 8 nucleotides match TRBD1. Germline trimming cut 7 bases from V and 3 bases from J; bases unmatched to any gene: 7. This CDR3 contains 14 residues. CDR1 and CDR2 (germline): MNHEY, SVGAGI. The CDR3 loop reads CASTAGGRDTEAFF. The CDR3 nucleotides are TGTGCCAGCACAGCAGGGGGCCGGGACACTGAAGCTTTCTTT.

J is TRBJ2-1 and V is TRBV11-3, with 7 bases identical to TRBD2. Germline CDR1 SGHNT, CDR2 YENEEA. This CDR3 comprises 16 residues. The ends lost 5 bases at V and 10 bases at J; junction bases unmatched: 17. CDR3 in amino acids: CASSPPGSGPDGEQFF. Here the CDR3 DNA reads TGTGCCAGCAGCCCCCCGGGTAGCGGGCCGGACGGGGAGCAGTTCTTC. Full variable domain (rest looked up from reference TRBV11-3 and TRBJ2-1): EAGVVQSPRYKIIEKKQPVAFWCNPISGHNTLYWYLQNLGQGPELLIRYENEEAVDDSQLPKDRFSAERLKGVDSTLKIQPAELGDSAVYLCASSPPGSGPDGEQFFGPGTRLTVL.

The CDR3 DNA is TGCGCCAGCAGCTTGTCGGGACAGGGAAACGAGCAGTACTTC. Amino acids: CASSLSGQGNEQYF. The chain is built from TRBV5-1 and TRBJ2-7; 9 nucleotides line up with TRBD1. CDR3 length: 14 amino acids. Germline V gene sequence: CDR1 SGHRS, CDR2 YFSETQ. V lost 1 base, J lost 5 bases, and 4 bases stayed unmatched.

The rearrangement links TRBV6-5 to TRBJ1-5; possible D gene TRBD1, 5 bases. Trimming shortened V by 2 bases and J by 2 bases, and 13 bases separated the two germline ends. Germline V lookup: CDR1 MNHEY, CDR2 SVGAGI. This CDR3 contains 16 residues. This chain's CDR3 is CASSYRGGTGNQPQHF. CDR3 DNA: TGTGCCAGCAGTTACCGTGGGGGGACTGGCAATCAGCCCCAGCATTTT.

This chain uses TRBV11-2 with TRBJ2-3; D gene ambiguous. Germline V gene sequence: CDR1 SGHAT, CDR2 FQNNGV. The CDR3 totals 13 residues. V lost 4 bases and J lost 3, with 8 bases in between. CDR3 DNA sequence: TGTGCCAGCAGCTCCCATTTTACAGATACGCAGTATTTT. It is translated as CASSSHFTDTQYF.

This chain connects TRBV12-3 or TRBV12-4 to TRBJ2-5; TRBD2 matches at 7 bases. V dropped 7 bases and J dropped 1; count of bases not matched to a gene: 3. The CDR3 spans 13 residues. The CDR3 spells CASTRGVQETQYF. The CDR3 bases are TGTGCCAGCACTCGGGGGGTCCAAGAGACCCAGTACTTC.

This CDR3 reads CASSMGHLGTVVYEQYF. CDR3 DNA sequence: TGTGCCAGTAGTATGGGCCATCTTGGGACAGTAGTATACGAGCAGTACTTC. V usage is TRBV19 and J usage is TRBJ2-7; 7 nucleotides agree with TRBD1. Unmatched junction bases numbered 15, after V lost 3 bases and J lost 4 bases. This CDR3 contains 17 residues. Germline assignment: CDR1 LNHDA and CDR2 SQIVND (reference sequence).

This sequence joins TRBV19 and TRBJ2-1, with D possibly being TRBD2 (6 bases). The V end lost 1 base, the J end lost 2 bases, and 9 bases lay between the germline ends. This CDR3 is built from 15 residues. CDR1 and CDR2 from the germline V gene are LNHDA and SQIVND (reference sequence). The CDR3 is CASSIGGGTYNEQFF. The CDR3 coding sequence is TGTGCCAGTAGTATAGGTGGGGGGACCTACAATGAGCAGTTCTTC.

In regard to this clone: At one end, the junction sequence differs from germline, possibly due to a read error. The CDR3 loop reads CASSLAAGNNQSQHF. The CDR3 coding sequence is TGTGCCAGCAGCTTAGCGGCGGGGAACAATCAGTCCCAGCATTTT. V gene TRBV7-2 combines with J gene TRBJ1-5; D call uncertain. The CDR3 length is 15 residues. The germline V gene encodes CDR1 SGHTA and CDR2 FQGNSA.

The gene calls are TRBV15 and TRBJ1-2; D gene uncertain. This CDR3 spans 15 amino acids. Per the germline V gene, CDR1 is LNHNV and CDR2 is YYDKDF (reference sequence). The germline V and J ends were trimmed by 0 bases and 4 bases, with 12 bases remaining between them. This CDR3 reads CATSRDREVGYGYTF. Written as DNA, the CDR3 is TGTGCCACCAGCAGAGATCGGGAAGTCGGCTATGGCTACACCTTC.